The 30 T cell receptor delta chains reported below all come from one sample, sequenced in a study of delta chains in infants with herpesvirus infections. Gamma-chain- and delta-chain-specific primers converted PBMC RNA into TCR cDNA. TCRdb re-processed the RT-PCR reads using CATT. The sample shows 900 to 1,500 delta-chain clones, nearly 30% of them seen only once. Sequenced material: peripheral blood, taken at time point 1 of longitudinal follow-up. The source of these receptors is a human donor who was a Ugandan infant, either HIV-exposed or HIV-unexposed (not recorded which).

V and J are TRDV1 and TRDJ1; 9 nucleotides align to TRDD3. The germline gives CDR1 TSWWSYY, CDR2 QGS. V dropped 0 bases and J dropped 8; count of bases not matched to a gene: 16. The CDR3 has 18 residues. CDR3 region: CALGELSTGIREEGKLIF. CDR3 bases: TGTGCTCTTGGGGAACTTTCTACGGGGATACGCGAGGAGGGGAAACTCATCTTT.

CDR3 sequence reads: CACDPLRTGGLYTDKLIF. The DNA of the CDR3 is TGTGCCTGTGACCCACTTCGTACTGGGGGACTGTACACCGATAAACTCATCTTT. This sequence joins TRDV2 and TRDJ1, with 9 bases identical to TRDD3. CDR1 and CDR2 (germline): GEAIGNYY, EKD. The J segment lost 0 bases and the V segment lost 3 bases, leaving 13 bases of the junction unmatched. This CDR3 is built from 18 residues.

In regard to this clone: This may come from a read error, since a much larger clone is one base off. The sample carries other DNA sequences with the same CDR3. DNA of the CDR3: TGTGCTCTTGGGGAATCCATTCCTCGTCTGGGGGATACGCATAAACTCATCTTT. This encodes CALGESIPRLGDTHKLIF. V usage is TRDV1 and J usage is TRDJ1, with 12 nucleotides matching TRDD3. From germline, CDR1 is TSWWSYY and CDR2 QGS. The CDR3 runs to 18 residues. Trimming took 2 bases from V and 6 from J; bases not matched to a gene: 13.

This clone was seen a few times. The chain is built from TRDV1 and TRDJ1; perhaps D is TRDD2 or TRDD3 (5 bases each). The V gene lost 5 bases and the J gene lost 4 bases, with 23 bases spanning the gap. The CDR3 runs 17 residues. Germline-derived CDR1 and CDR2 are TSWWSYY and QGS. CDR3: CALGPPGVPFEGDKLIF. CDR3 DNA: TGTGCTCTTGGGCCACCGGGGGTTCCCTTCGAGGGCGATAAACTCATCTTT.

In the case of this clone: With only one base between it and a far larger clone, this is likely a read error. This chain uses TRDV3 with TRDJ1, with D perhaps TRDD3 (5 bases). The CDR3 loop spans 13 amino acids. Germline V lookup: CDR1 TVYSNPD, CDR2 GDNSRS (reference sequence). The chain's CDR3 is CASMGTSTDKRIF. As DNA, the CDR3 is TGTGCCTCTATGGGGACCTCCACCGATAAACGCATCTTT.

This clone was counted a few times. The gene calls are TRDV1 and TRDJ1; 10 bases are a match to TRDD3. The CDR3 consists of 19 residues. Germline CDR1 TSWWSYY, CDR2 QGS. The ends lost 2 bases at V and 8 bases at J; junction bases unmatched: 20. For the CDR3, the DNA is TGTGCTCTTGGGGAAGCAACCTTTCCTACGTGGGGGATACAGGGGAAACTCATCTTT. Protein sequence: CALGEATFPTWGIQGKLIF.

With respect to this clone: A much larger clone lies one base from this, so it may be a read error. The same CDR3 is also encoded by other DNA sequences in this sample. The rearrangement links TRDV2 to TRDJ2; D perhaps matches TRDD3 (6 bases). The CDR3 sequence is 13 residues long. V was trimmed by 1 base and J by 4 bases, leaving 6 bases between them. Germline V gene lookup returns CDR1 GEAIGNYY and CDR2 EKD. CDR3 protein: CACDTGGTAQLFF. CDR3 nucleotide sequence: TGTGCCTGTGACACTGGGGGGACAGCACAACTCTTCTTT.

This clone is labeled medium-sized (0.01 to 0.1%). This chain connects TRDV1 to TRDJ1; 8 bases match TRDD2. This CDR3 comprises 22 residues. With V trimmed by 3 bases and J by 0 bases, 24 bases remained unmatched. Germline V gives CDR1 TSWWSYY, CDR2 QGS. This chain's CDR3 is CALGEFWASYDASVAYTDKLIF. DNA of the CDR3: TGTGCTCTTGGGGAGTTTTGGGCTTCCTACGATGCATCCGTGGCCTACACCGATAAACTCATCTTT.

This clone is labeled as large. DNA of the CDR3: TGTGCTCTTGGGGAACGCCGCGTCCCCTATAACACCGATAAACTCATCTTT. Its protein product is CALGERRVPYNTDKLIF. The gene calls are TRDV1 and TRDJ1; no clear D gene. CDR1 and CDR2 (germline): TSWWSYY, QGS. CDR3 length equals 17 residues. The germline V and J ends were trimmed by 1 base and 0 bases, with 15 bases remaining between them.

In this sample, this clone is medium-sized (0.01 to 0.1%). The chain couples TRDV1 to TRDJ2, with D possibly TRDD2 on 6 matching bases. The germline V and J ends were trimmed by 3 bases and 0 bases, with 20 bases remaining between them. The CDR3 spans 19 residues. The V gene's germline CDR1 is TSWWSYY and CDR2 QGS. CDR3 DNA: TGTGCTCTTGGGGACCGATCCCATCTCCTACGTGCTTTGACAGCACAACTCTTCTTT. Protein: CALGDRSHLLRALTAQLFF.

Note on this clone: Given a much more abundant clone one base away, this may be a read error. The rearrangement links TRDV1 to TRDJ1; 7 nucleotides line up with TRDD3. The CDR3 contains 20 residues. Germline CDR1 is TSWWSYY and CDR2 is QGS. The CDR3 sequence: CAHGEPSGDWGSADTDKLIF. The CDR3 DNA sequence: TGTGCTCATGGGGAACCATCAGGTGACTGGGGATCTGCGGACACCGATAAACTCATCTTT.

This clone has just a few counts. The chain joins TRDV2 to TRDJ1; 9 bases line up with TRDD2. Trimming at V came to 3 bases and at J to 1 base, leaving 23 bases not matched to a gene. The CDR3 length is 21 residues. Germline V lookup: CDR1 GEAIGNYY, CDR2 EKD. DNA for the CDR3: TGTGCCTGTGACGCCGCCTTCCTACGATTGGGGGTCCCGGGATCCACCGATAAACTCATCTTT. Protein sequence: CACDAAFLRLGVPGSTDKLIF.

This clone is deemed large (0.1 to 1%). The CDR3 sequence is CASTPGAVGGAPTDKLIF. CDR3 DNA: TGTGCCTCGACCCCGGGGGCAGTTGGTGGGGCTCCCACCGATAAACTCATCTTT. V is TRDV3 and J is TRDJ1; D might be TRDD3 (5 bases). This CDR3 contains 18 residues. Germline CDR1 TVYSNPD, CDR2 GDNSRS (reference sequence). Trimming left V 4 bases short and J 1 base short, with 28 bases between.

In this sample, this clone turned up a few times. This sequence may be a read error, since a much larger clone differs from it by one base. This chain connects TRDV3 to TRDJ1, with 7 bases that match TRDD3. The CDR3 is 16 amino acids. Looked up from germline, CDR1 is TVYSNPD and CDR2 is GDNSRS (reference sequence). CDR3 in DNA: TGTGCCTTTAGGCTGGGGGGAATGGCGTACACCGGTAAACTCATCTTT. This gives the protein CAFRLGGMAYTGKLIF. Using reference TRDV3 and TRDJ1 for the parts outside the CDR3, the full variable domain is CDKVTQSSPDQTVASGSEVVLLCTYDTVYSNPDLFWYRIRPDYSFQFVFYGDNSRSEGADFTQGRFSVKHILTQKAFHLVISPVRTEDSATYYCAFRLGGMAYTGKLIFGKGTRVTVEP.

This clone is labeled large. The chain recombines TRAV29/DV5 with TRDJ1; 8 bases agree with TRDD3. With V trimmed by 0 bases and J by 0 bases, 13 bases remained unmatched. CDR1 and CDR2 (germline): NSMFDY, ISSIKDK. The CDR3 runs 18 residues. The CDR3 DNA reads TGTGCAGCAAGCGCGGGAGGTACTGGGGGTCCCGACACCGATAAACTCATCTTT. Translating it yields CAASAGGTGGPDTDKLIF.

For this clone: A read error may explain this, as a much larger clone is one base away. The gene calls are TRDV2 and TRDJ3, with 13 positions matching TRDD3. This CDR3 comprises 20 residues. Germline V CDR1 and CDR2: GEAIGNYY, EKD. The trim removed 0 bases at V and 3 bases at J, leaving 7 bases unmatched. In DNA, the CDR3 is TGTGCCTGTGACACCGTACTGGGGGATACGGGGTTCTGGGACACCCGACAGATGTTTTTC. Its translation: CACDTVLGDTGFWDTRQMFF.

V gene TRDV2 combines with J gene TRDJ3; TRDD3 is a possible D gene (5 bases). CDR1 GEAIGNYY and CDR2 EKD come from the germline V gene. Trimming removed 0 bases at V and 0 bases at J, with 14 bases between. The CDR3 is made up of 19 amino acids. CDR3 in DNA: TGTGCCTGTGACACCGGAGGGATTCGCCCCTCCTGGGACACCCGACAGATGTTTTTC. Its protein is CACDTGGIRPSWDTRQMFF.

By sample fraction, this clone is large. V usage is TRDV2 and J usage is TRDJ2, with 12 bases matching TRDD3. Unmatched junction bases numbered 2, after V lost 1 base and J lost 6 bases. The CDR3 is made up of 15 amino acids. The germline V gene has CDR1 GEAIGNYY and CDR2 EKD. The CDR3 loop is CACDTLGDTAAQLFF. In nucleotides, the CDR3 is TGTGCCTGTGACACACTGGGGGATACTGCAGCACAACTCTTCTTT.

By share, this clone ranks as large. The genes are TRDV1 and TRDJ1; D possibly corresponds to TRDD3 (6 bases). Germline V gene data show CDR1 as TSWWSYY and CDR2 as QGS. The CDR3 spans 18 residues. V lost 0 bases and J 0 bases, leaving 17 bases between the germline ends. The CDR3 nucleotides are TGTGCTCTTGGGGAACTAGTTGGGGGTCCACCCCACACCGATAAACTCATCTTT. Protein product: CALGELVGGPPHTDKLIF.

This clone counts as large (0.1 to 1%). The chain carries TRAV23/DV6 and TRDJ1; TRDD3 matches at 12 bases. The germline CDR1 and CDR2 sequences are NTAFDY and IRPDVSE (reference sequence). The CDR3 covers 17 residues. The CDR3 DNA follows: TGTGCTGTGAGCGACTTCTGGGGGATACGCGTTGCCGATAAACTCATCTTT. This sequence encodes CAVSDFWGIRVADKLIF.

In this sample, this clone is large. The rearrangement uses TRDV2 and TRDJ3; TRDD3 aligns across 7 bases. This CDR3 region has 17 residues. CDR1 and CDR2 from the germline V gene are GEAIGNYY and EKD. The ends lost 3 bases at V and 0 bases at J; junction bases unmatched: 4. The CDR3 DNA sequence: TGTGCCTGTGACCTCGCTGGGGGCTCCTGGGACACCCGACAGATGTTTTTC. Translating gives CACDLAGGSWDTRQMFF.

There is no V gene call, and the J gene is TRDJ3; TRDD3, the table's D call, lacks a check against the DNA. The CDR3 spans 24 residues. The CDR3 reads CSGINAEYMGTVIMCSWDTRQMFF. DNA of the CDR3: TGCAGTGGTATCAACGCAGAGTACATGGGGACTGTCATAATGTGCTCCTGGGACACCCGACAGATGTTTTTC.

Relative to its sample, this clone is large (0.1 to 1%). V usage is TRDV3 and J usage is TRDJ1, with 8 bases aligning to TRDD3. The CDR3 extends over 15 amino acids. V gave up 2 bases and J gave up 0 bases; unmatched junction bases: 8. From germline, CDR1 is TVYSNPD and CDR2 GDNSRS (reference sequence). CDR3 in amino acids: CAFGVLGVYTDKLIF. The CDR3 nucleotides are TGTGCCTTTGGGGTACTGGGGGTTTACACCGATAAACTCATCTTT.

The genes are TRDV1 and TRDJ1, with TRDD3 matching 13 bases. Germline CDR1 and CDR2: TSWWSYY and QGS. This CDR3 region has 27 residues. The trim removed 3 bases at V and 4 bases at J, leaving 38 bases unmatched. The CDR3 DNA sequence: TGTGCTCTTGGGGATATCATGAGAACGTCTCATACTGTCTACGGTGTACTGGGGGATACGCGGGGCGATAAACTCATCTTT. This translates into CALGDIMRTSHTVYGVLGDTRGDKLIF.

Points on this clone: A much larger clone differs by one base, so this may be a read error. CDR3 region: CALVSSLRGYWGIRRTDKLIF. CDR3 in DNA: TGTGCTCTTGTTTCAAGCCTACGAGGGTACTGGGGGATACGACGCACCGATAAACTCATCTTT. J is TRDJ1 and V is TRDV1; 13 bases match TRDD3. The germline V gene encodes CDR1 TSWWSYY and CDR2 QGS. This CDR3 has 21 residues. Germline trimming cut 7 bases from V and 1 base from J; bases unmatched to any gene: 21.

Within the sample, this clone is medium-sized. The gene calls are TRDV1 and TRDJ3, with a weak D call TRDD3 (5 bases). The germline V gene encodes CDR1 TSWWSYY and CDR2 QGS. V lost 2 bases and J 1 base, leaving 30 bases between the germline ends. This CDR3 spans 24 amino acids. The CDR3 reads CALGERISPVVGPPPSWDTRQMFF. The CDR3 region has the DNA TGTGCTCTTGGGGAAAGGATCTCCCCCGTGGTGGGGCCACCCCCTTCCTGGGACACCCGACAGATGTTTTTC.

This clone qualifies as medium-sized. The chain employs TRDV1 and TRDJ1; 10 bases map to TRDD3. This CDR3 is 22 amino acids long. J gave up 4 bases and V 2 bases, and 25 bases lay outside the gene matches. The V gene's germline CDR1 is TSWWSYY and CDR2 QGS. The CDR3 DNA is TGTGCTCTTGGGGAATATTGGGTCCTACTACGACTTACTGGGGGATCCGACGATAAACTCATCTTT. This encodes CALGEYWVLLRLTGGSDDKLIF.

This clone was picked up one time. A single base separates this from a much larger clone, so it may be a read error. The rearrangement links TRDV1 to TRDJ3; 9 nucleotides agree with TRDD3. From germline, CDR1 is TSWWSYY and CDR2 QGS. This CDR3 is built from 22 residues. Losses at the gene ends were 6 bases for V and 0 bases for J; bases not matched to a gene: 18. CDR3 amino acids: CALGPRPLGDGRSSWDTRQMFF. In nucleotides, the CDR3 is TGTGCTCTTGGTCCCCGCCCCCTGGGGGATGGTCGTAGCTCCTGGGACACCCGACAGATGTTTTTC.

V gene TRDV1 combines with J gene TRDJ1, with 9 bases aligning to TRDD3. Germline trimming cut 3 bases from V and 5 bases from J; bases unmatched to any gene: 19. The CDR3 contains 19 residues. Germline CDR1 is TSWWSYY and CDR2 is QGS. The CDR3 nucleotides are TGTGCTCTTGGGGATACTACCGTACGGGGATACGCTGGAGTGGATAAACTCATCTTT. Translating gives CALGDTTVRGYAGVDKLIF.

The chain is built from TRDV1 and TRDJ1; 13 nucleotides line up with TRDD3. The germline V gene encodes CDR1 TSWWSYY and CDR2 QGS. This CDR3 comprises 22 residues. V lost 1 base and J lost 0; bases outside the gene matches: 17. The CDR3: CALGEHPTGGYARGRYTDKLIF. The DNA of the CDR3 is TGTGCTCTTGGGGAACATCCGACTGGGGGATACGCGAGGGGCAGATACACCGATAAACTCATCTTT.